These 29 T cell receptor beta chains were sequenced from one sample in a study of memory CD4+ T cells and cytomegalovirus serostatus. Clones were sequenced by immunoSEQ multiplex PCR, and TCRdb holds only the in-frame ones, with some missing. In the table there are 50,000 to 60,000 clones, 82% of which are singletons. Single viable CD3+CD4+CD8-CD45RO+ cells were sorted as the memory CD4+ T cells. Sequencing was performed on memory CD4+ T cells from blood. Receptors originate from an adult in good health and CMV-seronegative.

The chain joins TRBV2 to TRBJ1-6, with 7 bases fitting TRBD1. The CDR3 contains 15 residues. Germline CDR1 is SNHLY and CDR2 is FYNNEI. V lost 5 bases and J lost 9; bases outside the gene matches: 10. The CDR3 DNA reads TGTGCCAGCAGTAAGGGGGCAAATTTCGGTTCACCCCTCCACTTT. Encoded protein: CASSKGANFGSPLHF.

The gene calls are TRBV7-6 and TRBJ1-6; the D is unclear. Germline V gene sequence: CDR1 SGHVS, CDR2 FNYEAQ. This CDR3 is 15 amino acids long. The ends were cut back, 2 bases at V and 6 bases at J, with 11 bases in the middle. The CDR3 sequence is CASSLSRQLNSPLHF. The CDR3 coding sequence is TGTGCCAGCAGCTTATCCCGCCAGCTTAATTCACCCCTCCACTTT.

J is TRBJ2-7 and V is TRBV28, with 7 nucleotides matching TRBD1. The CDR3 loop spans 15 amino acids. V lost 4 bases, J lost 1 base, and 7 bases stayed unmatched. CDR1 MDHEN and CDR2 SYDVKM come from the germline V gene. In DNA form, the CDR3 reads TGTGCCAGCAGTTCCTCAGGGGGAGAGTCCTACGAGCAGTACTTC. It encodes CASSSSGGESYEQYF.

The V call is TRBV29-1, the J call TRBJ1-5, with a weak D call TRBD1 (5 bases). This CDR3 spans 12 amino acids. CDR1 and CDR2 from the germline V gene are SQVTM and ANQGSEA. The germline V and J ends were trimmed by 4 bases and 5 bases, with 9 bases remaining between them. Here the CDR3 reads CSVGDSDQPQHF. The CDR3, as DNA: TGCAGCGTTGGTGACAGTGATCAGCCCCAGCATTTT.

The chain carries TRBV5-1 and TRBJ2-7; the match to TRBD2 covers 10 bases. Germline CDR1 SGHRS, CDR2 YFSETQ. V shed 4 bases and J 6 bases; nucleotides not matched to a gene: 10. This CDR3 contains 15 residues. CDR3: CASSTLTSGVGEQYF. The DNA for the CDR3 is TGCGCCAGCAGCACCCTCACTAGCGGGGTCGGCGAGCAGTACTTC.

For the CDR3, the DNA is TGTGCCATCAGATCGGACATTTCTGGAAACACCATATATTTT. Its translation is CAIRSDISGNTIYF. The chain links TRBV10-3 to TRBJ1-3; TRBD1 might be the D (5 bases). In germline, CDR1 is ENHRY, CDR2 SYGVKD. V was cut by 6 bases and J by 1 base, with 10 bases left in between. The CDR3 contains 14 residues.

Turning to this clone: This sample includes further DNA sequences coding for the same CDR3. This sequence joins TRBV5-1 and TRBJ1-2, with a weak D call TRBD1 (5 bases). The CDR3 totals 13 residues. Trimming took 4 bases from V and 4 from J, leaving 11 bases between them. Germline loops: CDR1 SGHRS, CDR2 YFSETQ. Here the CDR3 reads CASSPGRSYGYTF. CDR3 coding DNA: TGCGCCAGCAGCCCAGGGCGGAGCTATGGCTACACCTTC.

This chain connects TRBV5-1 to TRBJ1-1, with 7 bases matching TRBD1. V shed 4 bases and J 1 base; nucleotides not matched to a gene: 7. Looked up from germline, CDR1 is SGHRS and CDR2 is YFSETQ. The CDR3 runs to 15 residues. CDR3 nucleotides: TGCGCCAGCAGCCCAGGGGGAGCGGGGAACACTGAAGCTTTCTTT. Residues: CASSPGGAGNTEAFF. Complete variable domain (other parts from reference TRBV5-1 and TRBJ1-1): KAGVTQTPRYLIKTRGQQVTLSCSPISGHRSVSWYQQTPGQGLQFLFEYFSETQRNKGNFPGRFSGRQFSNSRSEMNVSTLELGDSALYLCASSPGGAGNTEAFFGQGTRLTVV.

The chain uses TRBV5-4 and TRBJ2-5; unclear D gene. Germline loops: CDR1 SGHNT, CDR2 YYREEE (reference sequence). V lost 2 bases and J lost 4, with 12 bases in between. This CDR3 comprises 14 residues. CDR3 bases: TGTGCCAGCAGCTTACCCCCCCCTAGAGAGACCCAGTACTTC. Its protein product is CASSLPPPRETQYF.

The chain carries TRBV5-1 and TRBJ1-4, with 9 nucleotides matching TRBD1. This CDR3 is built from 16 residues. The V and J ends lost 1 base and 8 bases, in that order; junction bases with no gene match: 9. CDR1 and CDR2 from the germline V gene are SGHRS and YFSETQ. CDR3 bases: TGCGCCAGCAGCTTGTCGACGACAGGGGGGGAGGAAAAACTGTTTTTT. This codes for CASSLSTTGGEEKLFF.

The chain combines TRBV7-2 with TRBJ1-6; the match to TRBD1 covers 7 bases. The germline V gene has CDR1 SGHTA and CDR2 FQGNSA. The trim removed 5 bases at V and 5 bases at J, leaving 9 bases unmatched. This CDR3 has 16 residues. CDR3 residues: CASSHRGGYNNSPLHF. CDR3 bases: TGTGCCAGCAGCCATCGAGGGGGCTACAATAATTCACCCCTCCACTTT.

This chain links TRBV7-2 with TRBJ2-3; 7 positions agree with TRBD2. Germline V gives CDR1 SGHTA, CDR2 FQGNSA. J was trimmed by 1 base and V by 1 base; bases with no gene match: 2. This CDR3 is built from 15 residues. Here the CDR3 reads CASSLVAGGTDTQYF. In DNA form, the CDR3 reads TGTGCCAGCAGCTTAGTTGCGGGGGGCACAGATACGCAGTATTTT. The whole variable domain, remainder taken from reference TRBV7-2 and TRBJ2-3, is GAGVSQSPSNKVTEKGKDVELRCDPISGHTALYWYRQSLGQGLEFLIYFQGNSAPDKSGLPSDRFSAERTGGSVSTLTIQRTQQEDSAVYLCASSLVAGGTDTQYFGPGTRLTVL.

The CDR3 DNA is TGTGCCACCAGCAGAGATCTCGAAGGATACGAGCAGTACTTC. Its translation: CATSRDLEGYEQYF. The V and J genes are TRBV15 and TRBJ2-7; no firm D call. Germline-derived CDR1 and CDR2 are LNHNV and YYDKDF (reference sequence). The CDR3 consists of 14 residues. The V gene lost 0 bases and the J gene lost 4 bases, with 10 bases spanning the gap. Based on the CDR3 plus reference TRBV15 and TRBJ2-7, the full variable domain is DAMVIQNPRYQVTQFGKPVTLSCSQTLNHNVMYWYQQKSSQAPKLLFHYYDKDFNNEADTPDNFQSRRPNTSFCFLDIRSPGLGDTAMYLCATSRDLEGYEQYFGPGTRLTVT.

The genes are TRBV19 and TRBJ2-1, with 10 bases that match TRBD2. The CDR3 runs 16 residues. Germline V lookup: CDR1 LNHDA, CDR2 SQIVND (reference sequence). Trimming cost V 7 bases and J 9 bases; bases outside gene matches: 15. CDR3 nucleotide sequence: TGTGCCAGTACGAGCGGGGGGGCCGAGAGTTTCAGTGAGCAGTTCTTC. Its translation is CASTSGGAESFSEQFF.

In its sample, this clone was seen a few times. The genes are TRBV6-5 and TRBJ1-6; D is ambiguous. The V gene's germline CDR1 is MNHEY and CDR2 SVGAGI. Trimming left V 5 bases short and J 5 bases short, with 4 bases between. The length of the CDR3 is 12 residues. This chain's CDR3 is CASSQDNSPLHF. Written as DNA, the CDR3 is TGTGCCAGCAGTCAGGATAATTCACCCCTCCACTTT.

The V and J genes are TRBV7-8 and TRBJ2-3; D may be TRBD1 (5 bases). Deletions cut 5 bases from V and 0 bases from J, with 9 bases between. Germline CDR1 reads SGHVS; CDR2 reads FQNEAQ. The CDR3 is 14 residues long. The CDR3, as DNA: TGTGCCAGCAGCAAAGGGGTGAGCACAGATACGCAGTATTTT. Residues: CASSKGVSTDTQYF.

V usage is TRBV6-1 and J usage is TRBJ1-1; D not resolved. The V gene lost 5 bases and the J gene lost 4 bases, with 11 bases spanning the gap. Germline V gene sequence: CDR1 MNHNS, CDR2 SASEGT. CDR3 length: 13 amino acids. The CDR3 DNA reads as TGTGCCAGCAGTCTAAAAACGGGCACTGAAGCTTTCTTT. Translating it yields CASSLKTGTEAFF.

The chain employs TRBV5-6 and TRBJ2-5; TRBD1 matches 10 bases. The trim removed 6 bases at V and 5 bases at J, leaving 4 bases unmatched. The CDR3 runs 13 residues. Germline V gene sequence: CDR1 SGHDT, CDR2 YYEEEE. CDR3 loop: CASTWDRGETQYF. In DNA form, the CDR3 reads TGTGCCAGCACCTGGGACAGGGGTGAGACCCAGTACTTC.

This chain connects TRBV6-5 to TRBJ1-6; 9 bases align to TRBD1. The CDR3 is made up of 14 amino acids. From germline, CDR1 is MNHEY and CDR2 SVGAGI. The V gene end was trimmed by 6 bases and the J gene end by 7 bases; junction bases not matched to a gene: 4. The CDR3 is CASSLGQGNSPLHF. CDR3 DNA: TGTGCCAGCAGCCTTGGACAGGGGAATTCACCCCTCCACTTT.

The V call is TRBV5-6, the J call TRBJ1-2, with D possibly TRBD1 on 5 matching bases. The germline CDR1 and CDR2 sequences are SGHDT and YYEEEE. CDR3 length equals 16 residues. V shed 4 bases and J shed 7 bases, with 23 bases lying between them. CDR3 sequence (DNA): TGTGCCAGCAGCAAACTTAGGCTAGGGGAGCGGAGTGGCTACACCTTC. Residues: CASSKLRLGERSGYTF.

The rearrangement uses TRBV11-2 and TRBJ2-2, with 8 bases aligning to TRBD2. CDR1 is SGHAT, CDR2 FQNNGV, per germline. This CDR3 region has 15 residues. V lost 7 bases to trimming and J lost 5 bases; unmatched junction nucleotides: 9. DNA for the CDR3: TGTGCCAGCACCTTTAGTACTAGCGGTACCGGGGAGCTGTTTTTT. This sequence encodes CASTFSTSGTGELFF.

This chain links TRBV5-1 with TRBJ2-5; 8 nucleotides line up with TRBD2. J lost 5 bases, V lost 3 bases, and 6 bases had no gene match. CDR1 is SGHRS, CDR2 YFSETQ, per germline. The length of the CDR3 is 14 residues. The CDR3 DNA sequence: TGCGCCAGCAGCTCGGGAGGGGGGTTCGAGACCCAGTACTTC. Amino acid sequence: CASSSGGGFETQYF. The variable domain in full, with the rest retrieved from reference TRBV5-1 and TRBJ2-5, is KAGVTQTPRYLIKTRGQQVTLSCSPISGHRSVSWYQQTPGQGLQFLFEYFSETQRNKGNFPGRFSGRQFSNSRSEMNVSTLELGDSALYLCASSSGGGFETQYFGPGTRLLVL.

The chain employs TRBV15 and TRBJ1-2; the D gene is possibly TRBD1 (6 bases). V lost 1 base and J 5 bases, leaving 8 bases between the germline ends. CDR3 length equals 13 residues. Germline-derived CDR1 and CDR2 are LNHNV and YYDKDF (reference sequence). CDR3 nucleotides: TGTGCCACCAGCAGAGGGCAGGGGTATGGCTACACCTTC. Amino acids: CATSRGQGYGYTF.

This clone was seen a handful of times. The CDR3 sequence: CASSLNRLANYGYTF. The CDR3 nucleotides read TGTGCCAGCAGTTTAAACAGATTGGCAAACTATGGCTACACCTTC. The chain uses TRBV27 and TRBJ1-2; D remains unclear. Trimming removed 2 bases at V and 2 bases at J, with 12 bases between. CDR3 length: 15 residues. Per the germline V gene, CDR1 is MNHEY and CDR2 is SMNVEV (reference sequence).

The chain joins TRBV11-1 to TRBJ2-5; tentatively, D is TRBD2 (5 bases). This CDR3 contains 17 residues. The germline V and J ends were trimmed by 5 bases and 3 bases, with 22 bases remaining between them. Per the germline V gene, CDR1 is SGHAT and CDR2 is FQDESV (reference sequence). CDR3 coding DNA: TGTGCCAGCAGCCGTCGGGGTAGCAAGTGGGTAAAAGAGACCCAGTACTTC. Encoded protein: CASSRRGSKWVKETQYF.

This chain joins TRBV6-5 and TRBJ2-3; the match to TRBD2 covers 8 bases. The germline V gene encodes CDR1 MNHEY and CDR2 SVGAGI. V was pared by 6 bases and J by 8 bases, with 10 bases of the junction left unmatched. This CDR3 contains 14 residues. CDR3 nucleotides: TGTGCCAGCAGGACCAGCGGGGGCGTGGGTACGCAGTATTTT. This codes for CASRTSGGVGTQYF.

This chain connects TRBV5-1 to TRBJ1-1; D may be TRBD1 (5 bases). V lost 5 bases and J 3 bases, leaving 14 bases between the germline ends. The CDR3 covers 14 residues. In germline, CDR1 is SGHRS, CDR2 YFSETQ. The CDR3 sequence is CASSEGRRDTEAFF. The DNA for the CDR3 is TGCGCCAGCAGTGAGGGGCGCAGGGACACTGAAGCTTTCTTT.

About this clone itself: The identical CDR3 is also encoded by other nucleotide sequences in the sample. V and J are TRBV2 and TRBJ1-1; D gene ambiguous. The V end lost 3 bases, the J end lost 3 bases, and 2 bases lay between the germline ends. The CDR3 totals 11 residues. CDR1 and CDR2 from the germline V gene are SNHLY and FYNNEI. Here the CDR3 DNA reads TGTGCCAGCAGTGAGGACACTGAAGCTTTCTTT. Protein sequence: CASSEDTEAFF.

This clone was seen a single time. The chain links TRBV5-1 to TRBJ2-3, with D tentatively TRBD1 or TRBD2 (5 bases each). Germline values: CDR1 SGHRS, CDR2 YFSETQ. The CDR3 consists of 17 residues. Trimming cost V 3 bases and J 4 bases, with 21 bases left between them. For the CDR3, the DNA is TGCGCCAGCAGCTCGTACGTCCAGGGTGGTAGCGCAGATACGCAGTATTTT. It codes for CASSSYVQGGSADTQYF.